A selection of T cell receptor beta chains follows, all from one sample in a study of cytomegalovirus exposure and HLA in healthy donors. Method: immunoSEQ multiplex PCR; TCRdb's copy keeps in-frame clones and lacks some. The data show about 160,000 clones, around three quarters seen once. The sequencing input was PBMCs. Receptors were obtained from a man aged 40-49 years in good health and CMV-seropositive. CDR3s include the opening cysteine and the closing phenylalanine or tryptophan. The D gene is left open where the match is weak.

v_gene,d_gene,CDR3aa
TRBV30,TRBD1,CAWGRGDYGYTF
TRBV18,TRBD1,CASSPLGTGNEKLFF
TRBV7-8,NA,CASSLNIGGQPQHF
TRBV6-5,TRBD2,CASQSGRGGEQYF
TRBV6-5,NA,CASSYSGQNYGYTF
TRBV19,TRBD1,CASSILSGTGTLKIQPQHF
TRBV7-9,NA,CASTLGGDEQFF
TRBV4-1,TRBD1,CASSRDTGGALDEAFF
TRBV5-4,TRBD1,CASSYWAGQGNEQYF
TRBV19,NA,CASKGGLNTGELFF
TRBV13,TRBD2,CAGSGGLGETQYF
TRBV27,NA,CASSLFGFHEQYF
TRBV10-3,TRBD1,CAIRRGRKDGKDEKLFF
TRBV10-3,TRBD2,CAIGTGEGIQYF
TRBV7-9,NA,CSSSLFLPEQFF
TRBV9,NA,CASSERGASGEAFF
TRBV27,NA,CASSHSFPGLKNNEQFF
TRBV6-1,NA,CASRMRVLNTGELFF
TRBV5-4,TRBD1,CASSPPFRDRGVKTEAFF
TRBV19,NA,CASSRDKNTEAFF
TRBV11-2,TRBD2,CASGTSTYTDTQYF
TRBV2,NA,CASSDYRGSNYGYTF
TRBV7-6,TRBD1,CASSPHYGQGATPDTQYF
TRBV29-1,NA,CSVFTGSGANGLTF
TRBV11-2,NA,CASSLGPRLAKNIQYF
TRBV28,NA,CASIGRRAYEQYF
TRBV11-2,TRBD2,CASSWPQGLANTGELFF
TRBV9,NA,CASSVDLPSEQFF
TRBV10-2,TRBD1,CASSEPGQGLGPQHF
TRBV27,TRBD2,CASRSHVGVAGAGEQYF
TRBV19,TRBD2,CASTPSGGALVMYF
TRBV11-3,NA,CASSLGGPYNEQFF
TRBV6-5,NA,CASSLDGGELFF
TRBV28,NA,CASTQRSPAYEQYF
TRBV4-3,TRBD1,CASSRDRVLSEAFF
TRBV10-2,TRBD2,CASRTSGDHGNEQFF
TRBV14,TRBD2,CASSPVAGVRTGELFF
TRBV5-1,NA,CASSLGGAGETDTQYF
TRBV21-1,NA,CASTGTAYSYEQYF
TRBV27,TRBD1,CASKGAGPYTYEQYF
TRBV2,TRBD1,CASSSQGSNTEAFF
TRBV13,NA,CASRPQGGTYEQYF
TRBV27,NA,CATSRWGVLDSGANGLTF
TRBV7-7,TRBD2,CATLSGSGRAGEQYF
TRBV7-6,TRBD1,CASSSRDRGAYEQYF
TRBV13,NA,CASSPRTASGNTIYF
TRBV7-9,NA,CSSSLGQNYGYTF
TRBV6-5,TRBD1,CASSWDRDNNYGYTF
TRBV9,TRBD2,CASSVVAGGPPGELFF
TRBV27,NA,CASSSAGGSYEQYF
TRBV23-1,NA,CASRHSGNYGYTF
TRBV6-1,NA,CAVAWISETNEKLFF
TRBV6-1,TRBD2,CASKTSGPNEQFF